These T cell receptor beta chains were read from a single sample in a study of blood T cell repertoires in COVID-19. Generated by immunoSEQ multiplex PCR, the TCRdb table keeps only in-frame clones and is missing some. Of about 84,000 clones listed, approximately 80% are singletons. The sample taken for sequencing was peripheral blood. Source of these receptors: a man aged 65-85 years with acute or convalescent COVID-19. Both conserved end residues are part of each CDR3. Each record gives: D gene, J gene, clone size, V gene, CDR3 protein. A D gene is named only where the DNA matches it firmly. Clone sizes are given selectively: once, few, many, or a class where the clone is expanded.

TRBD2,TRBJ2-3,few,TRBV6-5,CASRPTGTSIDTQYF
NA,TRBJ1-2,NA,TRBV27,CASSPNRDSTFYYGYTF
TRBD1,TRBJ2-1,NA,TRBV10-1,CASSHTPGQGSHEQFF
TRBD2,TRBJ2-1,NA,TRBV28,CASSWLRLAGGNNEQFF
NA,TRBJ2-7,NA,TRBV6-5,CASSPSRSGREQYF
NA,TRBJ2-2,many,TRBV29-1,CSVDSRGDNGELFF
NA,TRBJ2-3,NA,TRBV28,CASIADTQYF
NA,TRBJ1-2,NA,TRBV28,CASSLVPGAGYGYTF
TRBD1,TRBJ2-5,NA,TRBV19,CASSSLRDRAQETQYF
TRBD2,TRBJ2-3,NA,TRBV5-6,CASSLVDPGLAGSTDTQYF
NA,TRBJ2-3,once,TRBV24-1,CATSDIRGSRTDTQYF
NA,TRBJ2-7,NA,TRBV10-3,CAIRSSRSEQYF